What follows is one T cell receptor beta chain and its context. Its antigen is unknown. Measured with immunoSEQ multiplex PCR; TCRdb has only the in-frame clones, and not every one. The profile shows 600,000 or so clones, approximately 95% of them singletons. The data stem from a study of shared clonotypes between healthy human individuals. Study outcomes and limitations: Rarefaction revealed incomplete sorted-subset sequencing despite large depth.

CD45RO-negative CD8 cells positively selected for CCR7 made up the naive population, which excluded terminally differentiated effector memory CD45RA+ cells. Trimming stripped 2 bases from V and 1 base from J, with 9 bases between. Germline V gives CDR1 MGHDK, CDR2 SYGVNS. The CDR3 totals 15 residues. The sample was naive CD8+ T cells sorted from blood. The chain combines TRBV25-1 with TRBJ2-4, with D possibly TRBD1 on 6 matching bases. This TCR was sampled from a woman in her twenties or thirties in good health. The CDR3 bases are TGTGCCAGCAGTGAACCCCAGGGGGCCAAAAACATTCAGTACTTC. Its translation: CASSEPQGAKNIQYF.